This passage covers 15 T cell receptor beta chains from one sample sequenced in a study of CD8+ T cells in alopecia areata. Extraction and reverse transcription of RNA yielded cDNA as the sequencing template. Using immunoSEQ multiplex PCR, the repertoire was profiled, and TCRdb retains in-frame clones only, with some absent. Among some 44,000 clones, 92% were seen once, and the ten largest hold 18%. As to treatment: oral pan-JAK inhibitor, 5-10 mg twice daily. This specimen consisted of CD8+ T cells sorted from blood, obtained at week 24, from a patient treated with tofacitinib. Receptors originate from a human donor with alopecia areata.

The chain has TRBV27 and TRBJ2-1; 9 bases are shared with TRBD2. The CDR3 is 18 residues long. The junction had 10 bases not matched to a gene; V was cut back by 4 bases and J by 0 bases. The V gene's germline CDR1 is MNHEY and CDR2 SMNVEV (reference sequence). The CDR3 region has the DNA TGTGCCAGCAGTTCCCCCCCTAGCGGGATGAGCTCCTACAATGAGCAGTTCTTC. This translates into CASSSPPSGMSSYNEQFF.

Comments on this clone: This CDR3 is also generated by other DNA sequences in the sample. This sequence joins TRBV2 and TRBJ2-7, with D possibly TRBD2 on 6 matching bases. Germline CDR1 reads SNHLY; CDR2 reads FYNNEI. V lost 6 bases to trimming and J lost 0 bases, with 12 bases between them. The CDR3 is 14 residues long. CDR3 protein: CASSGEDLSYEQYF. The CDR3 DNA follows: TGTGCCAGCAGCGGGGAGGACCTCTCCTACGAGCAGTACTTC.

The J gene is TRBJ2-7, the V gene TRBV6-1; no clear D. This CDR3 is built from 13 residues. V lost 6 bases, J lost 2 bases, and 11 bases lay in between. Germline V lookup: CDR1 MNHNS, CDR2 SASEGT. Here the CDR3 DNA reads TGTGCCAGCAGCTCCACAGTTACCTACGAGCAGTACTTC. Protein product: CASSSTVTYEQYF.

The chain joins TRBV7-9 to TRBJ2-5; D is unresolved. Germline CDR1 reads SEHNR; CDR2 reads FQNEAQ (reference sequence). This CDR3 region has 13 residues. The V end was cut by 3 bases, the J end by 3 bases, with 8 bases between. The CDR3 DNA reads as TGTGCCAGCAGCTTTACTTCAGAAGAGACCCAGTACTTC. Protein product: CASSFTSEETQYF.

V usage is TRBV13 and J usage is TRBJ2-6, with a tentative D call TRBD2 (5 bases). Germline assignment: CDR1 PRHDT and CDR2 FYEKMQ (reference sequence). CDR3 size: 19 residues. V was shortened by 1 base and J by 1 base, with 17 bases between the two germline ends. CDR3 amino acids: CASSLEGWGDLSGANVLTF. In DNA, the CDR3 is TGTGCCAGCAGCTTAGAAGGTTGGGGAGACCTTTCTGGGGCCAACGTCCTGACTTTC.

This clone was observed a single time. This rearrangement joins TRBV19 to TRBJ1-1; D not certain. In germline, CDR1 is LNHDA, CDR2 SQIVND (reference sequence). This CDR3 spans 13 amino acids. V lost 8 bases to trimming and J lost 5 bases, with 15 bases between them. The CDR3 DNA is TGTGCCAGTGCCGGGTTTTCGGGAACTGAAGCTTTCTTT. Translating gives CASAGFSGTEAFF.

This chain joins TRBV18 and TRBJ2-2; D remains unclear. CDR1 KGHSH and CDR2 LQKENI come from the germline V gene. V dropped 0 bases and J dropped 3 bases, with 14 bases sitting between them. The CDR3 length is 17 residues. The CDR3 loop reads CASSPPGLLRHTGELFF. CDR3 in DNA: TGTGCCAGCTCACCACCGGGCCTTTTGAGGCACACCGGGGAGCTGTTTTTT.

This rearrangement joins TRBV28 to TRBJ2-5; 12 bases align to TRBD2. Germline CDR1 MDHEN, CDR2 SYDVKM. This CDR3 is 15 amino acids long. The junction had 3 bases not matched to a gene; V was cut back by 3 bases and J by 4 bases. The CDR3 nucleotides are TGTGCCAGCAGTTTCCGGACTAGCGGGGTAGAGACCCAGTACTTC. Translation: CASSFRTSGVETQYF.

In this sample, this clone turned up once. The V call is TRBV5-1, the J call TRBJ1-6; weak D call: TRBD1 (5 bases). With 4 bases removed from V and 9 bases from J, the gap between germline ends came to 17 bases. The germline CDR1 and CDR2 sequences are SGHRS and YFSETQ. The CDR3 runs to 15 residues. CDR3 sequence reads: CASSPDWQGRSPLHF. The CDR3 region has the DNA TGCGCCAGCAGCCCAGACTGGCAGGGTCGTTCACCCCTCCACTTT.

The V gene is TRBV30, the J gene TRBJ2-2; TRBD1 might be the D (6 bases). The CDR3 is 13 amino acids. The germline CDR1 and CDR2 sequences are GTSNPN and SVGIG (reference sequence). Trimming removed 3 bases at V and 2 bases at J, with 7 bases between. The CDR3 reads CAWRDSNTGELFF. CDR3 DNA sequence: TGTGCCTGGAGGGACAGCAACACCGGGGAGCTGTTTTTT.

The chain combines TRBV6-5 with TRBJ1-1; D remains ambiguous. V was shortened by 3 bases and J by 3 bases, with 8 bases between the two germline ends. CDR3 size: 13 residues. From germline, CDR1 is MNHEY and CDR2 SVGAGI. CDR3 residues: CASSYSEYTEAFF. DNA for the CDR3: TGTGCCAGCAGTTATTCGGAGTACACTGAAGCTTTCTTT.

The chain recombines TRBV28 with TRBJ1-2; no definite D call. This CDR3 region has 14 residues. Looked up from germline, CDR1 is MDHEN and CDR2 is SYDVKM. Trimming left V 11 bases short and J 3 bases short, with 19 bases between. CDR3 amino acids: CAASSLLQYYGYTF. CDR3 DNA sequence: TGTGCCGCCAGCAGTTTATTACAGTACTATGGCTACACCTTC.

This clone was seen just once. This sequence joins TRBV6-1 and TRBJ2-5, with 7 bases aligning to TRBD1. This CDR3 comprises 14 residues. CDR1 MNHNS and CDR2 SASEGT come from the germline V gene. V lost 2 bases and J lost 4; bases outside the gene matches: 4. The CDR3 spells CASSERDSGETQYF. The CDR3 bases are TGTGCCAGCAGTGAAAGGGACAGTGGAGAGACCCAGTACTTC.

This chain connects TRBV7-9 to TRBJ2-1; TRBD1 or TRBD2 may be the D gene (5 bases each). Germline loops: CDR1 SEHNR, CDR2 FQNEAQ (reference sequence). This CDR3 is built from 17 residues. Trimming cost V 3 bases and J 10 bases, with 25 bases left between them. CDR3 nucleotide sequence: TGTGCCAGCAGCTTGTGGGGGAGCGACAAAAGTCGTTGGGAGCAGTTCTTC. Protein: CASSLWGSDKSRWEQFF.

The V and J genes are TRBV18 and TRBJ2-1; D is possibly TRBD1 (5 bases). The length of the CDR3 is 14 residues. V lost 1 base and J 7 bases, leaving 11 bases between the germline ends. CDR1 is KGHSH, CDR2 LQKENI, per germline. The CDR3 spells CASSPQAGKNEQFF. The DNA of the CDR3 is TGTGCCAGCTCACCACAGGCAGGGAAGAATGAGCAGTTCTTC. Looking up the rest from reference TRBV18 and TRBJ2-1 gives the full variable domain: NAGVMQNPRHLVRRRGQEARLRCSPMKGHSHVYWYRQLPEEGLKFMVYLQKENIIDESGMPKERFSAEFPKEGPSILRIQQVVRGDSAAYFCASSPQAGKNEQFFGPGTRLTVL.